The T cell receptor (beta chain) under discussion was sequenced for a study of T cell responses to AZD1222 COVID-19 vaccine. Assay: immunoSEQ multiplex PCR; the TCRdb copy retains only in-frame clones and omits some. The sample consists of 250,000 to 300,000 clones, approximately 94% of them appearing once. The length of the CDR3 is 16 residues. Per germline, CDR1 MGHRA and CDR2 YSYEKL. V was clipped by 7 bases and J by 5 bases, with 23 bases between them. The sample consisted of peripheral blood, taken 28 days after the second AZD1222 dose. V is TRBV4-1 and J is TRBJ1-1, with D tentatively TRBD1 (5 bases). This clonotype was sampled from an adult who received the AZD1222 COVID-19 vaccine. The CDR3 is CASTTLSLIAGTEAFF. DNA for the CDR3: TGCGCCAGCACCACACTATCACTCATCGCAGGGACTGAAGCTTTCTTT.